The rows below give T cell receptor beta chains drawn from one sample of a study of blood T cell repertoires in COVID-19. TCRdb keeps only in-frame clones here, not all; method: immunoSEQ multiplex PCR. This sample has roughly 250,000 clones, with 70% to 85% found just once. The source material was peripheral blood. The receptors come from a woman older than 75 with acute or convalescent COVID-19. Each CDR3 is given with its conserved first and last residue. The order of the fields is J gene, V gene, CDR3 protein.

>TRBJ1-5|TRBV6-2/TRBV6-3
CASSYSLLFLQGYDQPQHF
>TRBJ2-7|TRBV5-4
CASSLPGSGGSSYEQYF
>TRBJ2-1|TRBV5-1
CASSPPGVEQFF
>TRBJ2-7|TRBV9
CASSATGGTYEQYF
>TRBJ1-5|TRBV3-1/TRBV3-2
CASSQGGQSNQPQHF
>TRBJ1-5|TRBV19
CASRPPGHNQPQHF
>TRBJ2-1|TRBV5-4
CASSWAAGGLYNEQFF
>TRBJ2-2|TRBV2
CASSEQGGVNTGELFF
>TRBJ1-6|TRBV21-1
CASSLQGLLHF
>TRBJ1-2|TRBV27
CASSFIASPYGYTF
>TRBJ2-7|TRBV29-1
CSVEVGLAGNYEQYF
>TRBJ2-3|TRBV2
CASSATGDTQYF